This T cell receptor beta chain came from a study of vaccination and CD4 T cells after COVID-19. CD4+ T cells that had been cultured provided DNA sequenced with the Oncomine TCR Beta short-read assay. TCRdb called the PCR reads again in MiXCR, with one record for every CDR3 protein. The sample contains about 21,000 distinct CDR3 sequences, roughly 44% of which appear only once. J gave up 7 bases and V 2 bases, and 4 bases lay outside the gene matches. This CDR3 is built from 14 residues. Treatment: roughly nine-day PBMC culture with coronavirus spike peptide pools or control peptides (ViraFEST assay). Peptide pools at approximately 10 ug/ml, together with roughly 10 IU/ml IL-2, were added to cultures of approximately 1.9 million PBMCs per well. This clonotype was observed a handful of times. Its specificity is unknown.

The source is a human donor with COVID-19. This sequence joins TRBV12-3 or TRBV12-4 and TRBJ1-4; 7 bases agree with TRBD1. The sample consisted of cultured CD4+ T cells from blood. The DNA of the CDR3 is TGTGCCAGCAGTTTACGACAGGGAGGTGAAAAACTGTTTTTT. Protein product: CASSLRQGGEKLFF.